These 19 T cell receptor beta chains share one sample of origin, sequenced in a study of human T cells and chemical hapten exposure (dated by TCRdb to about 2021). Libraries were built with RACE. The instrument given in TCRdb is NextSeq 500. TCRdb took the public reads, trimmed them with fastp at Q25, ran MiXCR for clone calling and kept in-frame beta chains. Every entry covers one CDR3 protein and lists the most common genes and DNA from its rows. Present in this sample are some 90,000 distinct CDR3 sequences, approximately 11% of which were seen just once. The ten top clones hold 0.8% to 1.2% of the sample. The time point label here, explained by the study, means: patch test 3, about 24 weeks after DPC sensitization. Taken with the paper, the label for treatment or condition translates to: therapeutic diphenylcyclopropenone sensitization with weekly scalp DPC. The sample in question was whole blood, obtained in connection with sensitization to the hapten diphenylcyclopropenone (DPC). The receptors come from a woman aged 30 to 39 with alopecia areata. Some clones in this sample may be carry-over from other donors' samples.

The sample holds many counts of this clonotype. The genes are TRBV28 and TRBJ2-1, with D uncertain. Trimming left V 3 bases short and J 4 bases short, with 1 base between. CDR3 length equals 11 residues. Per the germline V gene, CDR1 is MDHEN and CDR2 is SYDVKM. This chain's CDR3 is CASSFYNEQFF. The CDR3 DNA sequence: TGTGCCAGCAGTTTTTACAATGAGCAGTTCTTC.

There are a few counts of this clonotype. V gene TRBV5-1 combines with J gene TRBJ2-3; 7 bases match TRBD1. Germline trimming cut 1 base from V and 2 bases from J; bases unmatched to any gene: 13. CDR3 length: 18 residues. Looked up from germline, CDR1 is SGHRS and CDR2 is YFSETQ. The chain's CDR3 is CASSLRPTGQTFTDTQYF. CDR3 coding DNA: TGCGCCAGCAGCTTGAGACCGACGGGACAGACGTTCACAGATACGCAGTATTTT.

This clonotype was counted ten times or more. The rearrangement joins TRBV3-1 to TRBJ2-2, with 7 bases aligning to TRBD1. This CDR3 region has 15 residues. The V gene's germline CDR1 is LGHDT and CDR2 YNNKEL (reference sequence). V shed 4 bases and J 1 base; nucleotides not matched to a gene: 3. In DNA form, the CDR3 reads TGTGCCAGCAGCCGGCAGGGGGTGAACACCGGGGAGCTGTTTTTT. Residues: CASSRQGVNTGELFF.

Ten or more counts support this clonotype. The chain couples TRBV19 to TRBJ2-5; no reliable D call. The germline CDR1 and CDR2 sequences are LNHDA and SQIVND (reference sequence). V lost 3 bases to trimming and J lost 2 bases, with 7 bases between them. The CDR3 has 13 residues. For the CDR3, the DNA is TGTGCCAGTAGTATGGAACAGCAAGAGACCCAGTACTTC. Translated, it gives CASSMEQQETQYF.

This clonotype was detected a few times. Written as DNA, the CDR3 is TGTGCCAGCAGCGCCAGGCGGGGAAACTATGGCTACACCTTC. This codes for CASSARRGNYGYTF. The V call is TRBV7-2, the J call TRBJ1-2; D not resolved. Trimming shortened V by 5 bases and J by 2 bases, and 12 bases separated the two germline ends. Germline V gene lookup returns CDR1 SGHTA and CDR2 FQGNSA. This CDR3 contains 14 residues.

For the CDR3, the DNA is TGTGCCAGCAGTTTACACAGGGGAATGAACACTGAAGCTTTCTTT. This codes for CASSLHRGMNTEAFF. The chain recombines TRBV27 with TRBJ1-1, with 7 bases matching TRBD1. The CDR3 totals 15 residues. CDR1 and CDR2 from the germline V gene are MNHEY and SMNVEV (reference sequence). After removal of 2 bases from V and 0 bases from J, the junction contained 3 bases not matched to a gene.

The chain links TRBV7-2 to TRBJ2-1; D remains unclear. Germline loops: CDR1 SGHTA, CDR2 FQGNSA. V was clipped by 5 bases and J by 0 bases, with 20 bases between them. The CDR3 consists of 18 residues. The CDR3 loop reads CASSPLNPLIYSYNEQFF. The CDR3, as DNA: TGTGCCAGCAGCCCCCTCAACCCGCTTATTTACTCCTACAATGAGCAGTTCTTC.

In its sample, this clonotype was seen a few times. The chain is built from TRBV29-1 and TRBJ2-7; D remains unclear. The V gene lost 3 bases and the J gene lost 3 bases, with 9 bases spanning the gap. Germline loops: CDR1 SQVTM, CDR2 ANQGSEA. The CDR3 runs to 12 residues. For the CDR3, the DNA is TGCAGCGTTGAGTCTAAGGACTACGAGCAGTACTTC. Its protein product is CSVESKDYEQYF.

Many counts were recorded for this clonotype. The chain has TRBV28 and TRBJ2-1, with 9 positions matching TRBD2. V was clipped by 3 bases and J by 0 bases; unmatched bases: 3. CDR1 is MDHEN, CDR2 SYDVKM, per germline. The CDR3 spans 16 residues. Here the CDR3 reads CASSFYSGSSYNEQFF. The CDR3 coding sequence is TGTGCCAGCAGTTTCTATAGCGGGAGCTCCTACAATGAGCAGTTCTTC.

V is TRBV7-2 and J is TRBJ2-5; 9 nucleotides align to TRBD2. The trim removed 4 bases at V and 4 bases at J, leaving 13 bases unmatched. This CDR3 contains 17 residues. CDR1 and CDR2 (germline): SGHTA, FQGNSA. The CDR3 reads CASSSTVSGGSIETQYF. In DNA form, the CDR3 reads TGTGCCAGCAGCTCCACGGTCAGCGGGGGGTCGATAGAGACCCAGTACTTC.

There are a few counts of this clonotype. This chain joins TRBV7-9 and TRBJ2-3, with 14 bases that match TRBD2. Germline lookup yields CDR1 SEHNR and CDR2 FQNEAQ (reference sequence). J gave up 4 bases and V 4 bases, and 1 base lay outside the gene matches. CDR3 size: 15 residues. The DNA of the CDR3 is TGTGCCAGCAGCTGGACTAGCGGGGGGTCAGATACGCAGTATTTT. Its translation: CASSWTSGGSDTQYF. Full variable domain (outside the CDR3, taken from reference TRBV7-9 and TRBJ2-3): DTGVSQNPRHKITKRGQNVTFRCDPISEHNRLYWYRQTLGQGPEFLTYFQNEAQLEKSRLLSDRFSAERPKGSFSTLEIQRTEQGDSAMYLCASSWTSGGSDTQYFGPGTRLTVL.

The genes are TRBV4-3 and TRBJ2-1; D is possibly TRBD2 (5 bases). Between the trimmed V and J ends, which lost 4 bases and 0 bases, there was a span of 13 bases. The CDR3 length is 16 residues. Germline V gene data show CDR1 as LGHNA and CDR2 as YSLEER. The CDR3 region is CASSPSAASSYNEQFF. CDR3 DNA sequence: TGCGCCAGCAGCCCTTCAGCGGCTAGCTCCTACAATGAGCAGTTCTTC.

The chain couples TRBV6-5 to TRBJ1-1; D is unclear. CDR1 and CDR2 (germline): MNHEY, SVGAGI. V lost 2 bases to trimming and J lost 1 base, with 11 bases between them. This CDR3 spans 15 amino acids. CDR3 coding DNA: TGTGCCAGCAGTTACAACTACAATACGAACACTGAAGCTTTCTTT. Its translation: CASSYNYNTNTEAFF.

This clonotype came up a few times. The chain recombines TRBV28 with TRBJ1-5; 9 positions agree with TRBD1. Germline V gene lookup returns CDR1 MDHEN and CDR2 SYDVKM. The CDR3 spans 14 residues. The ends lost 7 bases at V and 3 bases at J; junction bases unmatched: 4. The DNA of the CDR3 is TGTGCCAGCACCCGGGACAGGGTCAATCAGCCCCAGCATTTT. Translated: CASTRDRVNQPQHF.

The sample holds a few counts of this clonotype. The chain links TRBV4-2 to TRBJ2-2; a possible D gene is TRBD1 (6 bases). CDR1 LGHNA and CDR2 YNFKEQ come from the germline V gene. Between the trimmed V and J ends, which lost 0 bases and 6 bases, there was a span of 14 bases. This CDR3 has 16 residues. CDR3 nucleotide sequence: TGTGCCAGCAGCCAAGATGATGGGGACATGGCCGGGGAGCTGTTTTTT. Residues: CASSQDDGDMAGELFF.

This clonotype showed up many times. The rearrangement uses TRBV30 and TRBJ2-7; 7 positions agree with TRBD1. The V gene's germline CDR1 is GTSNPN and CDR2 SVGIG (reference sequence). CDR3 length: 15 amino acids. The junction had 7 bases not matched to a gene; V was cut back by 0 bases and J by 2 bases. The CDR3 nucleotides are TGTGCCTGGAGTGTACCCTGGGACAGAACCTACGAGCAGTACTTC. Translation: CAWSVPWDRTYEQYF.

This clonotype showed up many times. This rearrangement joins TRBV7-6 to TRBJ2-7; TRBD1 matches at 7 bases. The CDR3 runs to 13 residues. Germline V CDR1 and CDR2: SGHVS, FNYEAQ. The V and J ends lost 1 base and 9 bases, in that order; junction bases with no gene match: 6. The CDR3 reads CASSLEHRGVQYV. CDR3 coding DNA: TGTGCCAGCAGCTTAGAGCACAGGGGCGTGCAGTACGTC.

This clonotype occurred a few times. The chain has TRBV12-3 or TRBV12-4 and TRBJ2-1; D is perhaps TRBD2 (6 bases). V shed 3 bases and J shed 4 bases, with 7 bases lying between them. The length of the CDR3 is 13 residues. The CDR3 DNA follows: TGTGCCAGCAGTTTCGGAGGGTACAATGAGCAGTTCTTC. As protein: CASSFGGYNEQFF.

This clonotype showed up many times. The chain is built from TRBV7-2 and TRBJ2-3; TRBD2 agrees at 7 bases. Germline CDR1 is SGHTA and CDR2 is FQGNSA. The V and J ends lost 0 bases and 2 bases, in that order; junction bases with no gene match: 5. CDR3 length: 16 residues. For the CDR3, the DNA is TGTGCCAGCAGCTTAGCGGCGCGGGGGAACACAGATACGCAGTATTTT. Amino acid sequence: CASSLAARGNTDTQYF.